This TCR beta chain was recovered during a study of glioma-infiltrating T cells. CDR3 length equals 13 residues. V was trimmed by 1 base and J by 3 bases, leaving 7 bases between them. Looked up from germline, CDR1 is SGHVS and CDR2 is FQNEAQ. Using RNA template, CDR3s of TCR alpha and beta were amplified with iRepertoire arm-PCR. Each CDR3 protein gets one entry after TCRdb re-called the multiplex PCR reads with MiXCR. The sample holds approximately 100,000 distinct CDR3 sequences; less than 30% are singletons and the top ten take about 40%. This clonotype was counted only a few times. The chain combines TRBV7-8 with TRBJ2-7; weak D call: TRBD2 (6 bases). Sequenced material: glioma tissue, nonneoplastic brain tissue, or PBMCs (not recorded which). The source is a human donor with low-grade glioma or glioblastoma, undergoing nonglioma brain surgery, or in good health (not recorded which). The CDR3, as DNA: TGTGCCAGCAGCTTAGGCGGGGTCTACGAGCAGTACTTC. It specifies CASSLGGVYEQYF.